Listed below are T cell receptor beta chains from one sample, sequenced in a study of T cell responses to AZD1222 COVID-19 vaccine. Produced via immunoSEQ multiplex PCR; TCRdb's table is partial and in-frame only. The sample lists 140,000 or so clones; around 90% were seen once. Sequencing used peripheral blood, obtained on day 0 of AZD1222 vaccination. All receptors come from an adult in good health. The CDR3 runs from the conserved cysteine through the conserved F or W. A D gene is named only where the DNA matches it firmly. Some rows have no size entry. The others give once, few or many, or a class for an expanded clone.

d_gene: TRBD2
abundance: NA
j_gene: TRBJ2-1
v_gene: TRBV6-5
CDR3aa: CASTSGNLVSNEQFF
CDR3nt: TGTGCCAGCACTAGCGGAAATCTGGTATCCAATGAGCAGTTCTTC

d_gene: NA
abundance: NA
j_gene: TRBJ1-5
v_gene: TRBV28
CDR3aa: CASSFGDTNQPQHF
CDR3nt: TGTGCCAGCAGTTTTGGGGACACCAATCAGCCCCAGCATTTT

d_gene: NA
abundance: NA
j_gene: TRBJ1-6
v_gene: TRBV30
CDR3aa: CAWTTGQGYSPLHF
CDR3nt: TGTGCCTGGACTACGGGGCAGGGGTATTCACCCCTCCACTTT

d_gene: NA
abundance: few
j_gene: TRBJ2-6
v_gene: TRBV15
CDR3aa: CATSGQFSGANVLTF
CDR3nt: TGTGCCACCAGCGGACAGTTCTCTGGGGCCAACGTCCTGACTTTC

d_gene: NA
abundance: NA
j_gene: TRBJ2-1
v_gene: TRBV5-1
CDR3aa: CASSTPPGEQFF
CDR3nt: TGCGCCAGCAGCACCCCCCCCGGTGAGCAGTTCTTC

d_gene: TRBD1
abundance: NA
j_gene: TRBJ1-3
v_gene: TRBV3-1/TRBV3-2
CDR3aa: CASSPGTGLVSGNTIYF
CDR3nt: TGTGCCAGCAGCCCGGGGACAGGGCTTGTCTCTGGAAACACCATATATTTT

d_gene: NA
abundance: NA
j_gene: TRBJ2-7
v_gene: TRBV2
CDR3aa: CASSRDLATSSYEQYF
CDR3nt: TGTGCCAGCAGCCGGGATCTAGCGACTAGCTCCTACGAGCAGTACTTC

d_gene: NA
abundance: NA
j_gene: TRBJ2-7
v_gene: TRBV6-5
CDR3aa: CASTLYGGPYEQYF
CDR3nt: TGTGCCAGCACCCTATACGGTGGGCCCTACGAGCAGTACTTC

d_gene: TRBD1
abundance: NA
j_gene: TRBJ1-4
v_gene: TRBV19
CDR3aa: CASSATGTNEKLFF
CDR3nt: TGTGCCAGTAGTGCGACAGGGACTAATGAAAAACTGTTTTTT

d_gene: TRBD1
abundance: NA
j_gene: TRBJ2-1
v_gene: TRBV27
CDR3aa: CASSLSGTGLYNEQFF
CDR3nt: TGTGCCAGCAGTTTATCGGGGACAGGGCTTTACAATGAGCAGTTCTTC

d_gene: NA
abundance: NA
j_gene: TRBJ2-2
v_gene: TRBV5-1
CDR3aa: CASKVWVGGNTGELFF
CDR3nt: TGCGCCAGCAAAGTTTGGGTTGGAGGGAACACCGGGGAGCTGTTTTTT

d_gene: NA
abundance: NA
j_gene: TRBJ1-4
v_gene: TRBV2
CDR3aa: CASSEAPNNEKLFF
CDR3nt: TGTGCCAGCAGTGAAGCCCCCAATAATGAAAAACTGTTTTTT

d_gene: NA
abundance: NA
j_gene: TRBJ2-1
v_gene: TRBV6-4
CDR3aa: CASSEGIGGGNEQFF
CDR3nt: TGTGCCAGCAGTGAGGGGATCGGAGGTGGGAATGAGCAGTTCTTC

d_gene: TRBD1
abundance: NA
j_gene: TRBJ1-2
v_gene: TRBV5-1
CDR3aa: CASSWTGTEHYGYTF
CDR3nt: TGCGCCAGCAGCTGGACCGGGACAGAGCACTATGGCTACACCTTC

d_gene: NA
abundance: NA
j_gene: TRBJ2-7
v_gene: TRBV27
CDR3aa: CASSPKPSNYEQYF
CDR3nt: TGTGCCAGCAGCCCTAAACCCTCGAATTACGAGCAGTACTTC

d_gene: TRBD1
abundance: NA
j_gene: TRBJ1-1
v_gene: TRBV3-1/TRBV3-2
CDR3aa: CASSLGTAAPTEAFF
CDR3nt: TGTGCCAGCAGCCTAGGGACAGCGGCCCCCACTGAAGCTTTCTTT

d_gene: NA
abundance: NA
j_gene: TRBJ1-2
v_gene: TRBV28
CDR3aa: CASSPPTDGYTF
CDR3nt: TGTGCCAGCAGTCCCCCGACGGATGGCTACACCTTC

d_gene: NA
abundance: NA
j_gene: TRBJ2-5
v_gene: TRBV29-1
CDR3aa: CSVEERGGETQYF
CDR3nt: TGCAGCGTTGAAGAAAGGGGGGGCGAGACCCAGTACTTC

d_gene: TRBD1
abundance: NA
j_gene: TRBJ2-1
v_gene: TRBV6-5
CDR3aa: CAITGQGANEQFF
CDR3nt: TGTGCCATCACGGGACAGGGGGCAAATGAGCAGTTCTTC

d_gene: TRBD2
abundance: NA
j_gene: TRBJ2-5
v_gene: TRBV28
CDR3aa: CASTLGLAAPVQETQYF
CDR3nt: TGTGCCAGCACCCTGGGACTAGCGGCCCCCGTCCAAGAGACCCAGTACTTC

d_gene: NA
abundance: NA
j_gene: TRBJ1-3
v_gene: TRBV3-1/TRBV3-2
CDR3aa: CASSLPGPGNTIYF
CDR3nt: TGTGCCAGCAGCTTGCCGGGACCAGGTAACACCATATATTTT

d_gene: NA
abundance: NA
j_gene: TRBJ2-7
v_gene: TRBV10-3
CDR3aa: CAISDPGGEDYEQYF
CDR3nt: TGTGCCATCAGTGATCCAGGAGGAGAGGACTACGAGCAGTACTTC

d_gene: NA
abundance: once
j_gene: TRBJ1-4
v_gene: TRBV24-1
CDR3aa: CATSDREKLFF
CDR3nt: TGTGCCACCAGTGATCGAGAAAAACTGTTTTTT

d_gene: TRBD1
abundance: NA
j_gene: TRBJ2-5
v_gene: TRBV7-9
CDR3aa: CASSPSGTGGGQETQYF
CDR3nt: TGTGCCAGCAGCCCCTCCGGGACAGGGGGTGGTCAAGAGACCCAGTACTTC

d_gene: NA
abundance: NA
j_gene: TRBJ2-3
v_gene: TRBV11-2
CDR3aa: CASSLVWRGADTQYF
CDR3nt: TGTGCCAGCAGCTTAGTCTGGAGGGGCGCAGATACGCAGTATTTT

d_gene: NA
abundance: NA
j_gene: TRBJ1-3
v_gene: TRBV3-1/TRBV3-2
CDR3aa: CASSPWSGNTIYF
CDR3nt: TGTGCCAGCAGTCCCTGGTCTGGAAACACCATATATTTT

d_gene: NA
abundance: NA
j_gene: TRBJ1-1
v_gene: TRBV4-1
CDR3aa: CASSPSGSPGTEAFF
CDR3nt: TGCGCCAGCAGCCCCTCCGGGAGCCCGGGCACTGAAGCTTTCTTT

d_gene: NA
abundance: NA
j_gene: TRBJ1-2
v_gene: TRBV2
CDR3aa: CASSESRAGANYGYTF
CDR3nt: TGTGCCAGCAGTGAAAGTAGGGCAGGGGCTAACTATGGCTACACCTTC

d_gene: NA
abundance: NA
j_gene: TRBJ1-2
v_gene: TRBV6-5
CDR3aa: CASRTWGIPNYGYTF
CDR3nt: TGTGCCAGCAGGACATGGGGCATTCCTAACTATGGCTACACCTTC

d_gene: NA
abundance: NA
j_gene: TRBJ1-2
v_gene: TRBV19
CDR3aa: CASSPRDLYGYTF
CDR3nt: TGTGCCAGTAGTCCCCGGGACTTATATGGCTACACCTTC

d_gene: TRBD2
abundance: NA
j_gene: TRBJ2-1
v_gene: TRBV7-3
CDR3aa: CASSPRELAGAYNEQFF
CDR3nt: TGTGCCAGCAGTCCACGGGAACTAGCGGGCGCCTACAATGAGCAGTTCTTC

d_gene: NA
abundance: NA
j_gene: TRBJ1-6
v_gene: TRBV6-5
CDR3aa: CASRGSSYNSPLHF
CDR3nt: TGTGCCAGCAGGGGGTCCTCCTATAATTCACCCCTCCACTTT

d_gene: TRBD2
abundance: NA
j_gene: TRBJ2-1
v_gene: TRBV5-4
CDR3aa: CASTPGGLAGFYNEQFF
CDR3nt: TGTGCCAGCACCCCTGGGGGACTAGCGGGATTCTACAATGAGCAGTTCTTC

d_gene: NA
abundance: once
j_gene: TRBJ2-1
v_gene: TRBV2
CDR3aa: CASIGTSYNEQFF
CDR3nt: TGTGCCAGCATCGGGACTTCGTACAATGAGCAGTTCTTC

d_gene: TRBD1
abundance: once
j_gene: TRBJ2-3
v_gene: TRBV29-1
CDR3aa: CSTRRDRGRSDTQYF
CDR3nt: TGCAGCACCCGCCGGGACAGGGGGCGGTCAGATACGCAGTATTTT

d_gene: TRBD1
abundance: NA
j_gene: TRBJ1-2
v_gene: TRBV19
CDR3aa: CASSMGQIYGYTF
CDR3nt: TGTGCCAGTAGTATGGGACAGATCTATGGCTACACCTTC

d_gene: TRBD1
abundance: NA
j_gene: TRBJ1-2
v_gene: TRBV6-5
CDR3aa: CASKGAGGGYGYTF
CDR3nt: TGTGCCAGCAAAGGGGCAGGGGGAGGATATGGCTACACCTTC

d_gene: NA
abundance: NA
j_gene: TRBJ1-1
v_gene: TRBV5-5
CDR3aa: CASSLYSGGAGMNTEAFF
CDR3nt: TGTGCCAGCAGCTTGTACTCGGGGGGCGCCGGTATGAACACTGAAGCTTTCTTT

d_gene: NA
abundance: NA
j_gene: TRBJ2-6
v_gene: TRBV30
CDR3aa: CAWRGKAGLTGANVLTF
CDR3nt: TGTGCCTGGAGAGGGAAGGCGGGCCTCACTGGGGCCAACGTCCTGACTTTC

d_gene: TRBD1
abundance: NA
j_gene: TRBJ2-3
v_gene: TRBV19
CDR3aa: CASSSYRTGGTDTQYF
CDR3nt: TGTGCCAGTAGCAGTTACCGAACAGGGGGCACAGATACGCAGTATTTT

d_gene: NA
abundance: NA
j_gene: TRBJ2-3
v_gene: TRBV9
CDR3aa: CASSVERPSTDTQYF
CDR3nt: TGTGCCAGCAGCGTAGAGCGGCCTAGCACAGATACGCAGTATTTT

d_gene: NA
abundance: once
j_gene: TRBJ1-4
v_gene: TRBV30
CDR3aa: CAWRPQPNEKLFF
CDR3nt: TGTGCCTGGAGACCACAGCCTAATGAAAAACTGTTTTTT

d_gene: NA
abundance: NA
j_gene: TRBJ2-6
v_gene: TRBV5-1
CDR3aa: CASSLALAAGANVLTF
CDR3nt: TGCGCCAGCAGCTTGGCCTTGGCAGCTGGGGCCAACGTCCTGACTTTC